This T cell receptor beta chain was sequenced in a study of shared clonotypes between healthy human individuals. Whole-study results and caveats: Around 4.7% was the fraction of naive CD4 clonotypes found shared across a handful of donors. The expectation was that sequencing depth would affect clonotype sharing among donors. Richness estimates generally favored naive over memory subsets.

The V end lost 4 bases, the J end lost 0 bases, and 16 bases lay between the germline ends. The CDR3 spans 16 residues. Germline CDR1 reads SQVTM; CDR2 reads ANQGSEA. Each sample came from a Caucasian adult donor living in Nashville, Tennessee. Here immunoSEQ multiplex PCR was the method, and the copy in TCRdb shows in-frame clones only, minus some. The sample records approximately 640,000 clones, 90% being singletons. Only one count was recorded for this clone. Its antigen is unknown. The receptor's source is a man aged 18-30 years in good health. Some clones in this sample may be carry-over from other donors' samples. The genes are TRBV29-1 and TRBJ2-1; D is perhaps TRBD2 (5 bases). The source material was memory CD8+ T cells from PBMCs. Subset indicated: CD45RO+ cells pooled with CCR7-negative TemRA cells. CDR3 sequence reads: CSVAGLLANSYNEQFF. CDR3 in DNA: TGCAGCGTTGCGGGTTTATTAGCGAACTCCTACAATGAGCAGTTCTTC.